This TCR beta chain appears in the sequencing data of a study of CD8+CD57+ T cells in acquired aplastic anemia. Study overall: Sorted CD4+ and CD8+ cells yielded roughly 3.4 ug of DNA on average.

The CDR3 consists of 14 residues. V was clipped by 4 bases and J by 4 bases; unmatched bases: 6. Germline lookup yields CDR1 LNHDA and CDR2 SQIVND (reference sequence). Sequencing involved patients with CD8+CD57+ cell expansion previously shown by flow cytometry. Every one of the patients had aplastic anemia (severe, acquired). TCR beta VDJ and CDR3 profiles were obtained from a genomic DNA template. A single record per CDR3 protein comes from TCRdb applying MiXCR to the reads. The table has roughly 500,000 distinct CDR3 sequences, more than 25% seen once. This clonotype was observed a handful of times. The antigen remains unidentified. This could be a read error, since a much larger clone is one nucleotide away. Likely a read error: the CDR3 ends without its conserved phenylalanine or tryptophan. General study results and limits: Overlap between patients and controls comprised twenty-nine CD8+ CDR3 sequences. Between the patient and control groups, CD8+ Simpson's diversity did not differ significantly.

The material sequenced was sorted CD4+, CD8+, or CD8+CD57+ T cells (not recorded which) from PBMCs. The source of this sequence is a human donor with aplastic anemia. The chain uses TRBV19 and TRBJ1-1; 7 positions match TRBD1. The CDR3 DNA reads TGTGCCAGTAGTACCATGGCAGGGGGCACTGAAGCTTTCTCT. It codes for CASSTMAGGTEAFS.